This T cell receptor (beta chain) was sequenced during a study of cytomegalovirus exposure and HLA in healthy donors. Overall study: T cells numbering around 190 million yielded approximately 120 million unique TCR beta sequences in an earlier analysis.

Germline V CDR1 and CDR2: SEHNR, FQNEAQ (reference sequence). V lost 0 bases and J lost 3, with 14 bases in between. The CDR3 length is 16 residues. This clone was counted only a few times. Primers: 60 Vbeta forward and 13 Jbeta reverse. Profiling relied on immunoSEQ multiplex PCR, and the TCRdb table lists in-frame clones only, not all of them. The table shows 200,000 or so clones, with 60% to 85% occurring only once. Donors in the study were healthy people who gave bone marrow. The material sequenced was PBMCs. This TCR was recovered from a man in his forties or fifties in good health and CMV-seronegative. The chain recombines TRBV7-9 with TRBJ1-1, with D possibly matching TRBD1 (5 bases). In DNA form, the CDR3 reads TGTGCCAGCAGCTTAGCGGAGGATGGAGGGGACACTGAAGCTTTCTTT. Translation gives CASSLAEDGGDTEAFF.